These T cell receptor beta chains were read from a single sample in a study of blood T cell repertoires in COVID-19. Assay used: immunoSEQ multiplex PCR; TCRdb lists only in-frame clones, some missing. The data hold more than 300,000 clones, with roughly 90% observed a single time. The specimen was peripheral blood. The receptors were gathered from a woman in her 40s with COVID-19, enrolled during active disease. CDR3s include the opening cysteine and the closing phenylalanine or tryptophan. The D gene is left open where the match is weak.

j_call v_call d_call cdr3_aa
TRBJ1-5 TRBV5-4 TRBD1 CASSPGTGMQPQHF
TRBJ1-1 TRBV5-1 TRBD1 CASSPFPGQEAFF
TRBJ2-5 TRBV7-2 TRBD1 CASSFDTGGETQYF
TRBJ2-1 TRBV25-1 . CASSEREYNEQFF
TRBJ2-4 TRBV6-2/TRBV6-3 TRBD2 CASSYRLAGIGNIQYF
TRBJ2-7 TRBV14 . CASSQAYSYVYEQYF
TRBJ2-1 TRBV6-5 . CASGPGSTYNEQFF
TRBJ1-6 TRBV2 . CASSEAPLRGRSPLHF
TRBJ1-5 TRBV28 . CASSSHRSQPQHF
TRBJ2-1 TRBV11-3 TRBD2 CASSYKLAGGDEQFF
TRBJ2-1 TRBV14 TRBD2 CASSQGELGLAVYNEQFF
TRBJ2-1 TRBV12-3/TRBV12-4 TRBD2 CASSGLGTNEQFF
TRBJ1-4 TRBV12-1 . CASSPGTVATNEKLFF
TRBJ2-2 TRBV7-9 . CASSRRLWDLAGELFF
TRBJ1-2 TRBV5-1 TRBD1 CASSWDRDYGYTF
TRBJ2-7 TRBV7-3 TRBD2 CASSTGLAGVYEQYF
TRBJ2-2 TRBV30 . CASSGQLTGELFF
TRBJ2-5 TRBV24-1 . CATSGGSQETQYF
TRBJ2-7 TRBV28 . CASSLGGGLYEQYF
TRBJ2-7 TRBV30 TRBD2 CAWLAGSYEQYF
TRBJ2-1 TRBV24-1 . CATSEPQSPNNEQFF
TRBJ1-3 TRBV2 . CASSERTVSGNTIYF
TRBJ1-6 TRBV5-1 TRBD1 CASSLGTGDNSPLHF
TRBJ1-3 TRBV6-5 . CASSETVGNTIYF
TRBJ2-1 TRBV5-1 TRBD2 CASSLTSRYNEQFF
TRBJ1-2 TRBV30 . CAWVSNYGYTF